One and the same sample provided the 2 T cell receptor beta chains below, sequenced in a study of T-cell reconstitution after alpha-beta-depleted transplantation in children. A library of TCRbeta sequences, prepared with unique molecular identifiers, was generated. One entry per CDR3 protein results from TCRdb running MiXCR on the PCR reads. The profile shows some 440,000 distinct CDR3 sequences, about 16% of them singletons. The material was PBMCs, mostly from graft donor cells, obtained 360 days after TCRalphabeta/CD19-depleted stem cell transplant. These receptors were taken from a boy in the first two years of life who had a stem cell transplant for Wiskott-Aldrich syndrome, so the T cells may come from the graft donor.

The chain uses TRBV19 and TRBJ2-4, with TRBD2 identical over 11 bases. The CDR3 consists of 17 residues. CDR1 and CDR2 (germline): LNHDA, SQIVND (reference sequence). V lost 3 bases, J lost 3 bases, and 7 bases stayed unmatched. The CDR3 DNA follows: TGTGCCAGTAGTATTTTGACTAGCGGGATAGTCAAAAACATTCAGTACTTC. It specifies CASSILTSGIVKNIQYF.

The J gene is TRBJ2-7, the V gene TRBV5-1; D remains unclear. This CDR3 has 13 amino acids. Trimming removed 1 base at V and 2 bases at J, with 7 bases between. Looked up from germline, CDR1 is SGHRS and CDR2 is YFSETQ. In DNA, the CDR3 is TGCGCCAGCAGCTTGTATCTAGCCTACGAGCAGTACTTC. This codes for CASSLYLAYEQYF. The full variable domain, rest sourced from reference TRBV5-1 and TRBJ2-7, is KAGVTQTPRYLIKTRGQQVTLSCSPISGHRSVSWYQQTPGQGLQFLFEYFSETQRNKGNFPGRFSGRQFSNSRSEMNVSTLELGDSALYLCASSLYLAYEQYFGPGTRLTVT.